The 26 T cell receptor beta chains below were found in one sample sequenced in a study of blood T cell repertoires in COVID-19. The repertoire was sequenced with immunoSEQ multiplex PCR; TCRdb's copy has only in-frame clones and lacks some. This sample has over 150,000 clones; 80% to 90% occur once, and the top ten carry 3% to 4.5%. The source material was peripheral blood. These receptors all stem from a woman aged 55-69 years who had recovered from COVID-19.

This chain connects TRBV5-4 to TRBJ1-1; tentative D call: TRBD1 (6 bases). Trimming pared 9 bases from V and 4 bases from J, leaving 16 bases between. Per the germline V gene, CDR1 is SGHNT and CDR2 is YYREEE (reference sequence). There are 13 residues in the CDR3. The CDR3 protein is CATTTGMFTEAFF. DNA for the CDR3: TGTGCCACCACAACAGGGATGTTCACTGAAGCTTTCTTT.

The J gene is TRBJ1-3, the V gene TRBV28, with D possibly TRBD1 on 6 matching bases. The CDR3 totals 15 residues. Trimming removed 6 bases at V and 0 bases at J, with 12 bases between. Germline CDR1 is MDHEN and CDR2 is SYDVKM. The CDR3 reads CASRLYRDSGNTIYF. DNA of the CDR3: TGTGCCAGCAGACTATACAGGGACTCTGGAAACACCATATATTTT.

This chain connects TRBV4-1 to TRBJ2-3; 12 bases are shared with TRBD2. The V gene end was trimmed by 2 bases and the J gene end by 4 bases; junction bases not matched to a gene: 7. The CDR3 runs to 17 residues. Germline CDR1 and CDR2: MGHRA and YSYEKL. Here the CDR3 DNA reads TGCGCCAGCAGCCAACTAGAACTAGCGGGGGGCGCAGATACGCAGTATTTT. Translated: CASSQLELAGGADTQYF.

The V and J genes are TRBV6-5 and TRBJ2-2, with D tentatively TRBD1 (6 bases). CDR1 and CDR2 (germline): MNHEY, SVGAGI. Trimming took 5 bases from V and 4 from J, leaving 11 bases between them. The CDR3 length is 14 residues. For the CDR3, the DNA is TGTGCCAGCAGTAACAGGGCCCTCACCGGGGAGCTGTTTTTT. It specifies CASSNRALTGELFF.

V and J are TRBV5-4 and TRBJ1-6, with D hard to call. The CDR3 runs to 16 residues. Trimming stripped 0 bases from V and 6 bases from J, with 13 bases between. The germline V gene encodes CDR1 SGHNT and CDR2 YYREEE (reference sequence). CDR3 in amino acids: CASSLERTVANSPLHF. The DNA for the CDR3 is TGTGCCAGCAGCTTGGAACGGACTGTCGCTAATTCACCCCTCCACTTT.

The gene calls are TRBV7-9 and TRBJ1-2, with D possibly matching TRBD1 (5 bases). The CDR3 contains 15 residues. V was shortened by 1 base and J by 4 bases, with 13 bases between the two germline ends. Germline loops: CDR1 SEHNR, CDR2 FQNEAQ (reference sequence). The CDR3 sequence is CASSLDLGLGYGYTF. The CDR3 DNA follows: TGTGCCAGCAGCTTAGATCTGGGGCTGGGCTATGGCTACACCTTC. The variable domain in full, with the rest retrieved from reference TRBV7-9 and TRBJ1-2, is DTGVSQNPRHKITKRGQNVTFRCDPISEHNRLYWYRQTLGQGPEFLTYFQNEAQLEKSRLLSDRFSAERPKGSFSTLEIQRTEQGDSAMYLCASSLDLGLGYGYTFGSGTRLTVV.

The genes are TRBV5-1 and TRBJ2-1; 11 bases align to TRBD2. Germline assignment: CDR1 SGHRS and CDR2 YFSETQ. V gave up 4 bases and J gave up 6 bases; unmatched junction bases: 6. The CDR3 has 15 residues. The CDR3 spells CASSVGTSGSNEQFF. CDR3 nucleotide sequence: TGCGCCAGCAGCGTCGGGACTAGCGGATCCAATGAGCAGTTCTTC. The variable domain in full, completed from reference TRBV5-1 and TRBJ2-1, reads KAGVTQTPRYLIKTRGQQVTLSCSPISGHRSVSWYQQTPGQGLQFLFEYFSETQRNKGNFPGRFSGRQFSNSRSEMNVSTLELGDSALYLCASSVGTSGSNEQFFGPGTRLTVL.

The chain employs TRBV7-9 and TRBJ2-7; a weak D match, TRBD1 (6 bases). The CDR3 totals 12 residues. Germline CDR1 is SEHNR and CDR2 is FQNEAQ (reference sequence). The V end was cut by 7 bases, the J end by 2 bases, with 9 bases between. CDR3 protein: CASNWDTYEQYF. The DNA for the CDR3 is TGTGCCAGCAACTGGGACACCTACGAGCAGTACTTC.

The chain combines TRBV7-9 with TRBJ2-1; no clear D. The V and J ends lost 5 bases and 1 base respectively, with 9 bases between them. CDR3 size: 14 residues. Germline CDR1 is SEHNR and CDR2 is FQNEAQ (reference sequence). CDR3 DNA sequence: TGTGCCAGCAGCCCAGTCGGGTCCTACAATGAGCAGTTCTTC. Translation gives CASSPVGSYNEQFF. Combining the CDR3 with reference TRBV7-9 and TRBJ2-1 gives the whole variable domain DTGVSQNPRHKITKRGQNVTFRCDPISEHNRLYWYRQTLGQGPEFLTYFQNEAQLEKSRLLSDRFSAERPKGSFSTLEIQRTEQGDSAMYLCASSPVGSYNEQFFGPGTRLTVL.

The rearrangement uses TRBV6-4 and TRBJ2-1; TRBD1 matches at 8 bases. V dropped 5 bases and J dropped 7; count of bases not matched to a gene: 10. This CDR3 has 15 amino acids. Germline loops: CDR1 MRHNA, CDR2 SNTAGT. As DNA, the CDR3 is TGTGCCAGCAGTAGCCAACCAGGGGGCGGAAATGAGCAGTTCTTC. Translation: CASSSQPGGGNEQFF.

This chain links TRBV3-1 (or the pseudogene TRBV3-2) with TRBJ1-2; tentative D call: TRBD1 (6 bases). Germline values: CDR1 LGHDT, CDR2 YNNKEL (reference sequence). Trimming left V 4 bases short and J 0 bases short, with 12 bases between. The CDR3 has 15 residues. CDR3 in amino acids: CASSPWTATNYGYTF. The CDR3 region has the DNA TGTGCCAGCAGCCCTTGGACAGCCACTAACTATGGCTACACCTTC.

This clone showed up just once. The CDR3 loop reads CASSRTGDSYEQYF. The CDR3 DNA follows: TGTGCCAGCAGCCGGACAGGGGACTCCTACGAGCAGTACTTC. The chain employs TRBV11-2 and TRBJ2-7; 9 bases are shared with TRBD1. CDR3 size: 14 residues. J gave up 0 bases and V 5 bases, and 2 bases lay outside the gene matches. From germline, CDR1 is SGHAT and CDR2 FQNNGV.

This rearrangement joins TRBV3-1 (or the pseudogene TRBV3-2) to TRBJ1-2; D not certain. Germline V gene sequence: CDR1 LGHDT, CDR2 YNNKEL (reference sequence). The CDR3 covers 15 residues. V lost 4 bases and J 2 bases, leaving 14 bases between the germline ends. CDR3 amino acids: CASSRGQSRNYGYTF. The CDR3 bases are TGTGCCAGCAGCCGAGGCCAGTCCAGAAACTATGGCTACACCTTC.

The CDR3 region is CASSFTLAGGSYEQYF. Written as DNA, the CDR3 is TGTGCCAGCAGCTTCACACTAGCGGGGGGATCCTACGAGCAGTACTTC. The rearrangement links TRBV7-2 to TRBJ2-7, with 12 bases identical to TRBD2. Germline-derived CDR1 and CDR2 are SGHTA and FQGNSA. Trimming cost V 3 bases and J 1 base; bases outside gene matches: 4. The CDR3 runs to 16 residues.

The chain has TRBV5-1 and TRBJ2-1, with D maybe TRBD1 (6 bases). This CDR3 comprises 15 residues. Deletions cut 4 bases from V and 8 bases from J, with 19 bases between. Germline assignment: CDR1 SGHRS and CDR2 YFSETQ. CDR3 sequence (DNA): TGCGCCAGCAGCATACTTGGGACAAAAAGTGATGAGCAGTTCTTC. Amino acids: CASSILGTKSDEQFF. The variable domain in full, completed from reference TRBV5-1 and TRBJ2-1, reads KAGVTQTPRYLIKTRGQQVTLSCSPISGHRSVSWYQQTPGQGLQFLFEYFSETQRNKGNFPGRFSGRQFSNSRSEMNVSTLELGDSALYLCASSILGTKSDEQFFGPGTRLTVL.

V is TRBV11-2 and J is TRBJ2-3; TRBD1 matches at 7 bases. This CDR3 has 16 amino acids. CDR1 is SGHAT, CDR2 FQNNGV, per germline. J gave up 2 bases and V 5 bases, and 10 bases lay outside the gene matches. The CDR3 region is CASSGADRSSTDTQYF. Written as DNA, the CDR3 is TGTGCCAGCAGCGGCGCGGACAGGAGTTCCACAGATACGCAGTATTTT.

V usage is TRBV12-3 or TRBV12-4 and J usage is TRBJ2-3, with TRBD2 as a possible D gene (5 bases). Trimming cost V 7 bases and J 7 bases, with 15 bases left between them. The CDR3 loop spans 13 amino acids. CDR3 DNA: TGTGCCAGCAAAATTCTAGACGGGAATACGCAGTATTTT. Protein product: CASKILDGNTQYF.

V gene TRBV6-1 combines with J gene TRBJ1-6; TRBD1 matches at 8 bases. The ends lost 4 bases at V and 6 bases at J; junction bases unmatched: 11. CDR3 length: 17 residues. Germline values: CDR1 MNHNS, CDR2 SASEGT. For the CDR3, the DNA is TGTGCCAGCAGTGTCGACAGGGGCCAAGGGGCTAATTCACCCCTCCACTTT. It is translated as CASSVDRGQGANSPLHF.

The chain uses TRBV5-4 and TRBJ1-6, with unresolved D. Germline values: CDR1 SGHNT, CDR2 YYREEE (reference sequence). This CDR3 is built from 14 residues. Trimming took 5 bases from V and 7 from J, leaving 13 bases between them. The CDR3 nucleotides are TGTGCCAGCAGTTCTGAGTGGTCGAATTCACCCCTCCACTTT. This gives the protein CASSSEWSNSPLHF.

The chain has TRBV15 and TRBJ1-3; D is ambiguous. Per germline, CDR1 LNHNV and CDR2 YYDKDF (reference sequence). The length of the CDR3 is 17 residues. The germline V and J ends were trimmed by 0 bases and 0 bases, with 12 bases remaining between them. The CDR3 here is CATSRELPGISGNTIYF. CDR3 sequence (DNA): TGTGCCACCAGCAGAGAATTGCCAGGCATCTCTGGAAACACCATATATTTT.

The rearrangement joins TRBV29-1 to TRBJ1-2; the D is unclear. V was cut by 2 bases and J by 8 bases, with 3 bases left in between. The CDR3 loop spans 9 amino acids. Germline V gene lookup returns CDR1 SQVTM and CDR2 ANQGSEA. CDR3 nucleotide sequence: TGCAGCGTTGAATTAGGCTACACCTTC. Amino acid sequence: CSVELGYTF.

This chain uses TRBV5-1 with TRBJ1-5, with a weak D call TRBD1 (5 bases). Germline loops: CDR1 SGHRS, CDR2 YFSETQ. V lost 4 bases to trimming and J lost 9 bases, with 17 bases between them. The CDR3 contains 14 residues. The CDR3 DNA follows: TGCGCCAGCAGCCCAAGACACGGGACTTGGCCCCAGCATTTT. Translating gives CASSPRHGTWPQHF.

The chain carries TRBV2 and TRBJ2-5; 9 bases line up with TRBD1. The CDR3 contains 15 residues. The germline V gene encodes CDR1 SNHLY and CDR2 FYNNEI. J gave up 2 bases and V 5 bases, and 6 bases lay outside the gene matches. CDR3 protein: CASSQDRGIQETQYF. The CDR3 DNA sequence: TGTGCCAGCAGTCAGGACAGGGGAATACAAGAGACCCAGTACTTC.

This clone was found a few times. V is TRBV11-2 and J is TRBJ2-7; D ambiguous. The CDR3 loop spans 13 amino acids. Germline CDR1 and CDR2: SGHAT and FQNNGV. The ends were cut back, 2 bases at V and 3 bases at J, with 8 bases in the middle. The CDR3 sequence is CASSLNILYEQYF. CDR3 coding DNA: TGTGCCAGCAGCTTAAACATCCTCTACGAGCAGTACTTC.

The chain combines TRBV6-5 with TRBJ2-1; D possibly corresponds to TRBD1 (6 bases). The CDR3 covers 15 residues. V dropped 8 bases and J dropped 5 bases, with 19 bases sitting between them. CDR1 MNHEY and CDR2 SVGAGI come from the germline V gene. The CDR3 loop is CASGRRGGSDNEQFF. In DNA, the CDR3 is TGTGCCAGCGGGAGACGAGGGGGATCCGACAATGAGCAGTTCTTC.

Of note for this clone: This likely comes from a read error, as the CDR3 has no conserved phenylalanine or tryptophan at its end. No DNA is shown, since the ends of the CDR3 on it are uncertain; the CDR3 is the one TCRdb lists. The CDR3 here is CASSRRQGL. The genes are TRBV21-1 and TRBJ2-3; TRBD1 was called by the table and not checked on the DNA. TRBV21-1 is tagged as a pseudogene. The CDR3 is 9 amino acids long, termini counted.